This entry lists 10 T cell receptor beta chains sequenced from one sample in a study of Graves' ophthalmopathy and Graves' hyperthyroidism. Investigators amplified TCR beta CDR3 regions from RNA transcripts. First-round RT-PCR employed HTBI primers, with a second-round multiplex PCR after it. TCRdb ran MiXCR on the multiplex PCR reads and lists one entry per CDR3 protein. The table includes about 550,000 distinct CDR3 sequences, under 40% detected once. Material: peripheral blood or thyroid tissue (not recorded which). The receptors here all came from an adult man with Graves' hyperthyroidism.

In this sample, this clonotype turned up many times. The chain links TRBV12-3 or TRBV12-4 to TRBJ2-5; 8 bases fit TRBD2. This CDR3 has 15 amino acids. V dropped 5 bases and J dropped 1; count of bases not matched to a gene: 6. CDR3 sequence reads: CASSPGTRGQETQYF. DNA of the CDR3: TGTGCCAGCAGTCCCGGGACTAGAGGCCAAGAGACCCAGTACTTC.

The table lists this clonotype with a few counts. The chain joins TRBV6-5 to TRBJ1-4; no clear D. Trimming cost V 5 bases and J 4 bases, with 11 bases left between them. This CDR3 is built from 14 residues. The germline V gene encodes CDR1 MNHEY and CDR2 SVGAGI. DNA of the CDR3: TGTGCCAGCAGTAGGCGGAACCGTAATGAAAAACTGTTTTTT. The encoded protein is CASSRRNRNEKLFF.

Ten or more counts support this clonotype. The CDR3 nucleotides are TGTGCCAGTAGTATCGGGCCCTACGAGCAGTACTTC. Encoded protein: CASSIGPYEQYF. The gene calls are TRBV19 and TRBJ2-7; unclear D gene. The germline V and J ends were trimmed by 3 bases and 2 bases, with 5 bases remaining between them. The CDR3 covers 12 residues. Germline loops: CDR1 LNHDA, CDR2 SQIVND (reference sequence).

This chain uses TRBV29-1 with TRBJ2-2; tentative D call: TRBD1 (7 bases). V dropped 2 bases and J dropped 0 bases, with 13 bases sitting between them. This CDR3 has 16 amino acids. Germline CDR1 reads SQVTM; CDR2 reads ANQGSEA. The CDR3 is CSVEFPGGTNTGELFF. CDR3 sequence (DNA): TGCAGCGTTGAATTTCCAGGGGGGACGAACACCGGGGAGCTGTTTTTT.

The gene calls are TRBV10-3 and TRBJ1-2, with D hard to call. CDR1 is ENHRY, CDR2 SYGVKD, per germline. With 6 bases removed from V and 8 bases from J, the gap between germline ends came to 10 bases. This CDR3 spans 11 amino acids. This CDR3 reads CAISGEWGYTF. CDR3 DNA: TGTGCCATCAGCGGGGAGTGGGGCTACACCTTC.

This clonotype was seen ten or more times. The chain couples TRBV4-1 to TRBJ2-7; D might be TRBD1 (6 bases). Germline CDR1 is MGHRA and CDR2 is YSYEKL. Trimming cost V 1 base and J 0 bases, with 10 bases left between them. There are 15 residues in the CDR3. CDR3 sequence reads: CASSQAGVSSYEQYF. The CDR3 region has the DNA TGCGCCAGCAGCCAAGCAGGGGTAAGCTCCTACGAGCAGTACTTC.

This clonotype was recorded many times. V is TRBV7-2 and J is TRBJ1-4; 10 nucleotides agree with TRBD1. V trimming: 6 bases; J trimming: 8 bases; junction bases outside the gene matches: 6. The CDR3 is 14 amino acids. Germline values: CDR1 SGHTA, CDR2 FQGNSA. The CDR3 protein is CASSRDRGGEKLFF. DNA of the CDR3: TGTGCCAGCAGTCGGGACAGGGGAGGGGAAAAACTGTTTTTT. The whole variable domain, remainder taken from reference TRBV7-2 and TRBJ1-4, is GAGVSQSPSNKVTEKGKDVELRCDPISGHTALYWYRQSLGQGLEFLIYFQGNSAPDKSGLPSDRFSAERTGGSVSTLTIQRTQQEDSAVYLCASSRDRGGEKLFFGSGTQLSVL.

This clonotype was seen a handful of times. This CDR3 reads CASSPREALQETQYF. The DNA of the CDR3 is TGTGCCAGCAGTCCCCGGGAGGCCCTACAAGAGACCCAGTACTTC. The chain uses TRBV6-5 and TRBJ2-5, with 7 bases matching TRBD2. The CDR3 runs to 15 residues. V was clipped by 5 bases and J by 2 bases; unmatched bases: 8. CDR1 MNHEY and CDR2 SVGAGI come from the germline V gene.

Of note for this clonotype: An end of the junction differs from the germline gene, which may be a read error. The V and J genes are TRBV5-1 and TRBJ2-2, with 12 nucleotides matching TRBD2. The CDR3 runs to 15 residues. Germline V gene sequence: CDR1 SGHRS, CDR2 YFSETQ. The CDR3 bases are TGCGCCAGCAGCTGGACTAGCGGGACCTCCGGGGAGCGGTTTTTT. This gives the protein CASSWTSGTSGERFF.

The chain is built from TRBV7-2 and TRBJ2-3, with D tentatively TRBD2 (6 bases). V dropped 5 bases and J dropped 2 bases, with 14 bases sitting between them. The CDR3 is 15 residues long. Germline assignment: CDR1 SGHTA and CDR2 FQGNSA. The CDR3 loop is CASSKLAAFTDTQYF. Written as DNA, the CDR3 is TGTGCCAGCAGCAAACTAGCTGCCTTCACAGATACGCAGTATTTT.